Described below is a single T cell receptor (beta chain) sequence and its context. Its antigen remains unknown. The entry originates in a study of shared clonotypes between healthy human individuals. The CDR3 runs to 16 residues. Germline CDR1 and CDR2: SGDLS and YYNGEE. J was trimmed by 4 bases and V by 4 bases; bases with no gene match: 11. Broader study findings: Compared with memory subsets, naive subsets generally had larger estimated richness.

TCRdb's table, derived via immunoSEQ multiplex PCR, lists solely in-frame clones and lacks some. Altogether approximately 980,000 clones are present, over 60% being singletons, with the ten largest covering about 1.5%. Source material: memory CD4+ T cells sorted from blood. Subset of the sample: CD45RA-negative fraction. This clonotype was obtained from a man younger than 35 in good health. The rearrangement links TRBV9 to TRBJ2-5, with 9 bases identical to TRBD2. The CDR3 DNA sequence: TGTGCCAGCAGCCCCTGGGCGGGAGGGCCAGTAGAGACCCAGTACTTC. Protein sequence: CASSPWAGGPVETQYF.